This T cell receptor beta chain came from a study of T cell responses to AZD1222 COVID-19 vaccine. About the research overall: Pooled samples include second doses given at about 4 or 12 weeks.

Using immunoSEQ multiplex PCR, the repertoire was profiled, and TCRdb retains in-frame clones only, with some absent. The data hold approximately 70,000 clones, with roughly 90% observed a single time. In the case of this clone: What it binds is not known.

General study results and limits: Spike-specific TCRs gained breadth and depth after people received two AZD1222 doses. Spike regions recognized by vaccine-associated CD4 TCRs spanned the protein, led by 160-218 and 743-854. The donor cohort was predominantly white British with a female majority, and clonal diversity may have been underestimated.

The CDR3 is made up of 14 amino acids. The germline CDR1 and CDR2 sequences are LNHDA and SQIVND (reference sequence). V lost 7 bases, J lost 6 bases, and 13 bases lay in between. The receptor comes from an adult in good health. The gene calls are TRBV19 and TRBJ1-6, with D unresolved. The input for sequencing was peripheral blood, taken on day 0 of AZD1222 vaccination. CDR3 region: CASTTGIINSPLHF. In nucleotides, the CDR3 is TGTGCCAGTACAACGGGTATCATTAATTCACCCCTCCACTTT.